This TCR beta chain derives from a study of cytomegalovirus exposure and HLA in healthy donors. The overall study: Across a few hundred genotyped donors, around 80% landed in the Caucasian-associated ancestry cluster. Study results and limitations: A classifier reportedly called cytomegalovirus status with high sensitivity and specificity. Being productive about 90% or about 30% of the time was typical of most TCR beta V segments in an earlier analysis. Specific recognition of CMV antigens was confirmed in vitro for a few chains (all CMV-associated).

Germline CDR1 and CDR2: SGHVS and FNYEAQ. CDR3 size: 12 residues. With 4 bases removed from V and 3 bases from J, the gap between germline ends came to 7 bases. This clone was seen only once. Its antigen remains unknown. 13 Jbeta primers and 60 Vbeta primers were used for the PCR. The repertoire was sequenced with immunoSEQ multiplex PCR; TCRdb's copy has only in-frame clones and lacks some. The sample has over 150,000 clones; more than 75% are singletons. The source is a girl aged 2-10 years in good health and CMV-seropositive. The V call is TRBV7-6, the J call TRBJ2-7; weak D call: TRBD2 (5 bases). Specimen: PBMCs. The DNA for the CDR3 is TGTGCCAGCAGCTCCGGGGTCTACGAGCAGTACTTC. Residues: CASSSGVYEQYF.